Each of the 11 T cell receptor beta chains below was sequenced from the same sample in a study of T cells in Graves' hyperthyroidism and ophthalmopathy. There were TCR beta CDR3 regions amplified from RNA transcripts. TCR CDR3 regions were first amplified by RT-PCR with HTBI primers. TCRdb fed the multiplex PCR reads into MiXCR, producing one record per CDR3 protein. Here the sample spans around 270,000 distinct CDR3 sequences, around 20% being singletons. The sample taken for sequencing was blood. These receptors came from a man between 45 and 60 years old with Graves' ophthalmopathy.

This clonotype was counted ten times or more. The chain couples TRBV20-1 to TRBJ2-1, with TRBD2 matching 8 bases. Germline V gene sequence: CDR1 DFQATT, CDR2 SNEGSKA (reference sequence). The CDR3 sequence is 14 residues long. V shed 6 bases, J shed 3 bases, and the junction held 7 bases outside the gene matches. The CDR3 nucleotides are TGCAGTGCCTCAGCGGGAGTTGACTACAATGAGCAGTTCTTC. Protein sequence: CSASAGVDYNEQFF.

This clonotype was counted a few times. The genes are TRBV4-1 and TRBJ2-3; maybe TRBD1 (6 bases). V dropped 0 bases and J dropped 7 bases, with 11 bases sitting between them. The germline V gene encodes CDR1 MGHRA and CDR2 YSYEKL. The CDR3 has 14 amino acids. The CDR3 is CASSQEGGAHTQYF. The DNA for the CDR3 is TGCGCCAGCAGCCAAGAAGGGGGAGCGCATACGCAGTATTTT.

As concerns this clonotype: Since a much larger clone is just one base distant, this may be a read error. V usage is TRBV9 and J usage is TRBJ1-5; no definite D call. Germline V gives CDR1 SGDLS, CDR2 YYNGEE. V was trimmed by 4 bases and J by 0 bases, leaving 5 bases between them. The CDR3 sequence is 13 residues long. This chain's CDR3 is CASSQDSNQPQHF. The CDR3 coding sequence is TGTGCCAGCAGCCAGGATAGCAATCAGCCCCAGCATTTT.

As DNA, the CDR3 is TGTGCCAGCAGTGAAGTCCGCTCGAGCTCCTACAATGAGCAGTTCTTC. Translation: CASSEVRSSSYNEQFF. The rearrangement uses TRBV25-1 and TRBJ2-1; D uncertain. The CDR3 contains 16 residues. The V gene lost 2 bases and the J gene lost 0 bases, with 11 bases spanning the gap. Germline values: CDR1 MGHDK, CDR2 SYGVNS.

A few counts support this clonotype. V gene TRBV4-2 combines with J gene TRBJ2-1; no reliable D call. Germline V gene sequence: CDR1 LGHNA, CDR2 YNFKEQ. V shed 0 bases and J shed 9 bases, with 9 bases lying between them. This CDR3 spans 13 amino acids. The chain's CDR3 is CASSQEKAFEQFF. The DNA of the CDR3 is TGTGCCAGCAGCCAAGAAAAGGCGTTTGAGCAGTTCTTC.

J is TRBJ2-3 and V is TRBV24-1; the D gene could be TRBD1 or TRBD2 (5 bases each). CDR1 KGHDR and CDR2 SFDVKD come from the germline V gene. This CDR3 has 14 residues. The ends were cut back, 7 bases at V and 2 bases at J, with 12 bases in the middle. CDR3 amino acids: CATSLEGHTDTQYF. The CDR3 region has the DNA TGTGCCACCAGCCTCGAGGGGCACACAGATACGCAGTATTTT.

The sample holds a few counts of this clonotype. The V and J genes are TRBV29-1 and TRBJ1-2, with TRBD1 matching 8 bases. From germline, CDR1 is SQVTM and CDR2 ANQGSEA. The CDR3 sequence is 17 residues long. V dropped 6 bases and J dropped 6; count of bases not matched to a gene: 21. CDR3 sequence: CSVLKGGDRFSLNGYTF. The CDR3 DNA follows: TGCAGCGTCCTGAAGGGGGGGGACAGGTTTAGTTTGAATGGCTACACCTTC.

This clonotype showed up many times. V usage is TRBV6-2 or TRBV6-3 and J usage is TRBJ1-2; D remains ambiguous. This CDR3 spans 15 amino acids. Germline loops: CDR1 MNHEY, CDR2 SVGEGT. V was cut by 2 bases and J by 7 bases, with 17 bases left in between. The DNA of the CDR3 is TGTGCCAGCAGTTACAGTTCCGCTGGTTGGGCTGGCTACACCTTC. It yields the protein CASSYSSAGWAGYTF.

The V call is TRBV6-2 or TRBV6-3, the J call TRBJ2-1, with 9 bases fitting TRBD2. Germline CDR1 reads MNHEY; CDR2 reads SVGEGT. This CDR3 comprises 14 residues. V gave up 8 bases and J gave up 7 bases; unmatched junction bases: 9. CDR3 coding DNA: TGTGCCAGCTCTATAGCGGGAGTAAGAAATGAGCAGTTCTTC. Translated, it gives CASSIAGVRNEQFF.

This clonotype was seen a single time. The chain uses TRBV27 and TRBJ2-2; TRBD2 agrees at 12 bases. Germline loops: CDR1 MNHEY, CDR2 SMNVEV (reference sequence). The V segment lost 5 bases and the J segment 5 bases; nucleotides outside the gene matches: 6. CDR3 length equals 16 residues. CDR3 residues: CASSPWTSGITGELFF. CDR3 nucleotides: TGTGCCAGCAGTCCCTGGACTAGCGGGATTACCGGGGAGCTGTTTTTT.

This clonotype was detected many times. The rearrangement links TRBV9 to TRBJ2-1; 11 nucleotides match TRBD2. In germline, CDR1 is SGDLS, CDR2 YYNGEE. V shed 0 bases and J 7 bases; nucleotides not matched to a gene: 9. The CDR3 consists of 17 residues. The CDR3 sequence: CASSVDPTSGIVNEQFF. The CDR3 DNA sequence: TGTGCCAGCAGCGTAGACCCGACTAGCGGGATTGTAAATGAGCAGTTCTTC.